This is a list of T cell receptor beta chains from one sample in a study of blood T cell repertoires in COVID-19. Produced via immunoSEQ multiplex PCR; TCRdb's table is partial and in-frame only. This repertoire shows roughly 47,000 clones, 70% to 90% found once; its top ten account for approximately 33%. Sequenced: peripheral blood. Receptors were obtained from a woman older than 75 with COVID-19, enrolled during active disease. The CDR3 runs from the conserved cysteine through the conserved F or W. D genes are given only for firm matches. Size values are once, few and many counts, or a class for expanded clones, and some rows have none.

. TRBJ2-1 TRBV6-7 . TGTGCCAGCAGTTACCCCGCGTCGTTATTCAGGGATTTCTCCTACAATGAGCAGTTCTTC CASSYPASLFRDFSYNEQFF
. TRBJ1-4 TRBV7-9 . TGTGCCAGCAGCTTAGGGCGGCGGGGTGGTCAGGAAAAACTGTTTTTT CASSLGRRGGQEKLFF
. TRBJ2-7 TRBV6-5 TRBD1 TGTGCCAGCAGTTACACACCGGGACAGGGCTACGAGCAGTACTTC CASSYTPGQGYEQYF
. TRBJ2-1 TRBV19 TRBD2 TGTGCCTCCACCCTAGGGCTAGCGGCTTACAATGAGCAGTTCTTC CASTLGLAAYNEQFF
. TRBJ1-1 TRBV11-3 TRBD1 TGTGCCAGCAGCAAACGACAGGGCCAAGCTTTCTTT CASSKRQGQAFF
. TRBJ1-5 TRBV5-1 TRBD1 TGCGCCAGCAGCAAGACAGGGGGTGGTCAGCCCCAGCATTTT CASSKTGGGQPQHF
once TRBJ2-7 TRBV19 . TGTGCCAGTAGTCCCTTTCCTCAGTACGAGCAGTACTTC CASSPFPQYEQYF
. TRBJ2-5 TRBV11-3 . TGTGCCAGCAGCTTAGGGTCCTCGGGGTGGGAGACCCAGTACTTC CASSLGSSGWETQYF
. TRBJ1-2 TRBV18 TRBD1 TGTGCCAGCTCACTTTCGAGCGACAGGGGTGGAGGCTACACCTTC CASSLSSDRGGGYTF
. TRBJ2-2 TRBV5-1 TRBD2 TGCGCCAGCAGCTGGGGACTAGCGGGAGCCCCCGGGGAGCTGTTTTTT CASSWGLAGAPGELFF
. TRBJ2-7 TRBV6-5 . TGTGCCAGCAGTCAACCCCCGGAGTTTAACGAGCAGTACTTC CASSQPPEFNEQYF
. TRBJ2-4 TRBV7-2 . TGTGCCAGCAGCTCGACAGTGAAGGCCAAAAACATTCAGTACTTC CASSSTVKAKNIQYF
. TRBJ1-1 TRBV7-2 . TGTGCCAGCAGACCCGGGACATTCACTGAAGCTTTCTTT CASRPGTFTEAFF
. TRBJ1-5 TRBV18 . TGTGCCAGCTCGCCGGACAGTAATCAGCCCCAGCATTTT CASSPDSNQPQHF
. TRBJ1-2 TRBV7-2 . TGTGCCAGCAGCTTAGAGCGGGGATCAAGTTTGCATGGCTACACCTTC CASSLERGSSLHGYTF
. TRBJ2-7 TRBV11-3 TRBD1 TGTGCCAGCAGCCCGGGACAGGGCTCCTACGAGCAGTACTTC CASSPGQGSYEQYF
. TRBJ1-2 TRBV28 . TGTGCCAGCAGTTTAAGGGGCAGCTATGGCTACACCTTC CASSLRGSYGYTF
. TRBJ1-5 TRBV12-5 . TGTGCTAGTGGTTTGGTAGGGGTTGATTTTATCAATCAGCCCCAGCATTTT CASGLVGVDFINQPQHF
. TRBJ1-2 TRBV7-2 TRBD1 TGTGCCAGCAGCTCTTCCGGGACAGGGACCACAGGCTATGGCTACACCTTC CASSSSGTGTTGYGYTF
. TRBJ1-4 TRBV24-1 . TGTGCCACCAGTGATTTGACGGGGGGCCCGCTAGGAACTAATGAAAAACTGTTTTTT CATSDLTGGPLGTNEKLFF
few TRBJ1-2 TRBV28 . TGTGCCAGCAATATAGAAACAGTATATGGCTACACCTTC CASNIETVYGYTF
. TRBJ1-4 TRBV4-2 . TGTGCCAGCAGCCAAGTGAGCGGTCTTAATGAAAAACTGTTTTTT CASSQVSGLNEKLFF
. TRBJ1-5 TRBV5-6 TRBD1 TGTGCCAGCAGCTTCGACAGGGATCAGCCCCAGCATTTT CASSFDRDQPQHF
once TRBJ2-7 TRBV7-9 TRBD1 TGTGCCAGCAGCCCCGGACAGGGGCCCCACGAGCAGTACTTC CASSPGQGPHEQYF
. TRBJ2-2 TRBV7-3 TRBD2 TGTGCCAGCAGCAACTCCGGGACTAGCGGGAGGCGGGTCACCGGGGAGCTGTTTTTT CASSNSGTSGRRVTGELFF
once TRBJ2-7 TRBV5-1 . TGCGCCAGCAGCTTGGGAAGGCGGGGTAACTACGAGCAGTACTTC CASSLGRRGNYEQYF
. TRBJ2-7 TRBV20-1 TRBD2 TGCAGTGCTAGTGCACCGGGACTAGCAACTAACGAGCAGTACTTC CSASAPGLATNEQYF
. TRBJ2-2 TRBV19 TRBD2 TGTGCCAGTACCCGACTAGCGGGAGTCCCCGGGGAGCTGTTTTTT CASTRLAGVPGELFF
. TRBJ2-3 TRBV28 TRBD2 TGTGCCAGCAGTTTATCCGGGAGGGCCTCTCTGGGTACGCAGTATTTT CASSLSGRASLGTQYF
. TRBJ1-6 TRBV19 TRBD1 TGTGCCAGTAGTATAGTGGCAGGGGGTTTCAATTCACCCCTCCACTTT CASSIVAGGFNSPLHF
. TRBJ1-5 TRBV10-3 . TGTGCCATCAGTCAGGGAGGAGAGCAGCCCCAGCATTTT CAISQGGEQPQHF
. TRBJ1-1 TRBV7-2 . TGTGCCAGCAGCTTAGGACAGACCATAAGAAACACTGAAGCTTTCTTT CASSLGQTIRNTEAFF
. TRBJ2-2 TRBV9 . TGTGCCAGCAGCATCTACAGGGAGACCGGGGAGCTGTTTTTT CASSIYRETGELFF
. TRBJ1-5 TRBV18 TRBD1 TGTGCCAGCTCACTATATAACAGGGGAAATCAGCCCCAGCATTTT CASSLYNRGNQPQHF
. TRBJ2-7 TRBV6-2/TRBV6-3 . TGTGCCAGCAGTTACTCGAGCCTTTACGAGCAGTACTTC CASSYSSLYEQYF
. TRBJ2-7 TRBV19 TRBD2 TGTGCCAGTAGTCCCTCCGGGACTAGCGGTTACGAGCAGTACTTC CASSPSGTSGYEQYF
. TRBJ2-1 TRBV5-5 . TGTGCCAGCAGCCCTACCGCGACAGGGAGGAATGAGCAGTTCTTC CASSPTATGRNEQFF
few TRBJ1-4 TRBV27 . TGTGCCAGCAGTTTACGTCTCCCGGGGTTGTATGAAAAACTGTTTTTT CASSLRLPGLYEKLFF
few TRBJ1-2 TRBV2 . TGTGCCAGGGGGGACTCGCCGACCTTGGGCTATGGCTACACCTTC CARGDSPTLGYGYTF
. TRBJ2-3 TRBV15 . TGTGCCACCAGCAGAGATCGGCAGGCATCGCAGTATTTT CATSRDRQASQYF
. TRBJ2-5 TRBV27 . TGTGCCAGCAGTTTCGAGGTAGCGTCGTACCAAGAGACCCAGTACTTC CASSFEVASYQETQYF
. TRBJ2-1 TRBV7-3 . TGTGCCAGCAGCTTGGGGCGGACCCCAGGTCCTAGAGGGTTCTTC CASSLGRTPGPRGFF
. TRBJ2-3 TRBV5-4 TRBD2 TGTGCCAGCAGCCCGGGTAGCGGGAGGGCCGGCTCAGATACGCAGTATTTT CASSPGSGRAGSDTQYF
. TRBJ2-7 TRBV7-7 TRBD1 TGTGCCAGCAGCCCTTCACCGGGACAGGGCGATTACGAGCAGTACTTC CASSPSPGQGDYEQYF
. TRBJ1-2 TRBV9 TRBD1 TGTGCCAGCAGGCGGGACAGCTATGGCTACACCTTC CASRRDSYGYTF
. TRBJ1-5 TRBV21-1 . TGTGCCAGCAGCAAAGCCGGGGGTCCTTATAGCAATCAGCCCCAGCATTTT CASSKAGGPYSNQPQHF
. TRBJ1-3 TRBV7-6 . TGTGCCAGCAGCTTAGTAGGGGGCTCTGGAAACACCATATATTTT CASSLVGGSGNTIYF